This TCR beta chain was identified during a study of OX40 agonist ivuxolimab in advanced cancers. Background on the study: People in dose escalation had one of these cancers: hepatocellular carcinoma, melanoma, renal cell or head and neck cancer. In three patients, partial responses were observed, one with hepatocellular carcinoma and two with cutaneous melanoma. Overall study findings and caveats: Nonresponders included some who also had low normalized T-cell clonal expansion. The CD4+ and CD8+ T cells in the blood had expanded clonally by week 6 at 0.1 to 3.0 mg/kg.

There are 14 residues in the CDR3. V was cut by 2 bases and J by 8 bases, with 15 bases left in between. Germline V gene lookup returns CDR1 MNHEY and CDR2 SMNVEV (reference sequence). This clone showed up just a few times. The antigen is unknown. The table came from immunoSEQ multiplex PCR; TCRdb's copy has only in-frame clones and leaves some out. The repertoire holds tens of thousands of clones, with roughly 77% as singletons. The sequenced sample was CD4+ or CD8+ T cells sorted from blood, obtained in a trial of the OX40 agonist ivuxolimab. The source is an adult with an advanced solid tumor such as melanoma, head and neck, liver or kidney cancer. The chain joins TRBV27 to TRBJ1-2; D perhaps matches TRBD1 (5 bases). The CDR3 spells CASSLMGEVGGYTF. Written as DNA, the CDR3 is TGTGCCAGCAGTTTAATGGGGGAGGTAGGGGGCTACACCTTC.